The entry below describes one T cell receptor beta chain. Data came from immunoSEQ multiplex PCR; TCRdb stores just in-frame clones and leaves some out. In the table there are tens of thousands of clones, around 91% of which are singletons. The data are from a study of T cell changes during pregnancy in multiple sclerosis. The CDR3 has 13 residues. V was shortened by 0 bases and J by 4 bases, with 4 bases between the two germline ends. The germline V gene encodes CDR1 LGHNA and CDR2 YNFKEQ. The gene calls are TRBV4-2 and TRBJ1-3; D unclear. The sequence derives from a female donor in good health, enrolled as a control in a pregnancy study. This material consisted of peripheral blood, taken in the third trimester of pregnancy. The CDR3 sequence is CASSQDRGNTIYF. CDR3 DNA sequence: TGTGCCAGCAGCCAAGACAGGGGAAACACCATATATTTT.